This T cell receptor beta chain was identified during a study of T cells after yellow fever vaccination. Using its own MiXCR run on the 5' RACE reads, TCRdb lists one record per CDR3 protein. Of roughly 310,000 distinct CDR3 sequences in the sample, 8.7% were seen once. This clonotype appeared a few times. CDR3 length: 14 amino acids. V lost 0 bases to trimming and J lost 5 bases, with 13 bases between them. CDR1 and CDR2 (germline): DFQATT, SNEGSKA (reference sequence). This sequence was found in a man younger than 35 who received the YFV17D yellow fever vaccine. V usage is TRBV20-1 and J usage is TRBJ1-1, with D perhaps TRBD1 (5 bases). Source: PBMCs, taken on the day of the first yellow fever vaccination. CDR3 protein: CSARDLHGGTEAFF. In DNA form, the CDR3 reads TGCAGTGCTAGAGATCTACATGGGGGGACTGAAGCTTTCTTT.